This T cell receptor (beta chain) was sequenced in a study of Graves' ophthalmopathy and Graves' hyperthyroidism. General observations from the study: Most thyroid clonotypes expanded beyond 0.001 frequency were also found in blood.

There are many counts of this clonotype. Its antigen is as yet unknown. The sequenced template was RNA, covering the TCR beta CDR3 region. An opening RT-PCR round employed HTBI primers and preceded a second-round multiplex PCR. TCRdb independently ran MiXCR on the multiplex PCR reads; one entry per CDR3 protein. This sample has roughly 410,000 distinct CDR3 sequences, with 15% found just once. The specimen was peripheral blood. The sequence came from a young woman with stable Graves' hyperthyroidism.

The CDR3 sequence: CASSVSLGTPFSPLHF. CDR3 in DNA: TGTGCCAGCAGCGTTAGCCTGGGGACCCCTTTTTCACCCCTCCACTTT. J is TRBJ1-6 and V is TRBV9; tentative D call: TRBD1 (5 bases). The V gene lost 2 bases and the J gene lost 9 bases, with 18 bases spanning the gap. The germline gives CDR1 SGDLS, CDR2 YYNGEE. The CDR3 covers 16 residues.